Described below is a single TCR beta chain sequence and its context. This sample is drawn from a study of cytomegalovirus exposure and HLA in healthy donors. Primers included in the PCR were 60 Vbeta and 13 Jbeta primers. The protocol was immunoSEQ multiplex PCR, while the TCRdb copy is restricted to in-frame clones and leaves out a portion. The sample table sets out about 55,000 clones. The CDR3 consists of 16 residues. The junction had 5 bases not matched to a gene; V was cut back by 3 bases and J by 3 bases. CDR1 and CDR2 (germline): MNHEY, SMNVEV (reference sequence). Input material: PBMCs. V gene TRBV27 combines with J gene TRBJ2-7; 13 nucleotides agree with TRBD2. The clonotype was recovered from a man aged 50-59 years in good health and CMV-seropositive. This chain's CDR3 is CASSFYGLAGVYEQYF. CDR3 bases: TGTGCCAGCAGTTTCTACGGACTAGCGGGAGTCTACGAGCAGTACTTC.